This TCR beta chain was recorded in a study of T cells after yellow fever vaccination (dated by TCRdb to between 2018 and 2021). Turning to the overall study: Libraries from fractions with low cell numbers were prepared with the SMART-Seq v4 Ultra Low Input RNA kit. To track T-cell clones before and after primary and booster YFV17D yellow fever vaccination, bulk TCR alpha and beta repertoires were sequenced longitudinally. The cohort comprised two healthy male donors, one aged 18 to 30 and one aged 30 to 40 years. Blood samples were taken at several timepoints before and after primary and secondary immunization, and bulk PBMC replicates and cell subsets were isolated.

This clonotype was observed a few times. Its specific antigen is unknown. Per-base qualities were not stored, and no clone one base away is much larger. Interpreted using the paper, the treatment or condition label stands for: live attenuated yellow fever vaccine strain. At every blood-draw timepoint, two biological replicates of bulk PBMCs were collected. PBMCs were isolated from peripheral blood using a standard Ficoll-Paque protocol. TriZol was used to extract RNA from bulk PBMCs, CD4 and CD8 fractions, and dextramer-positive and dextramer-negative fractions. TCR cDNA was made using 5'RACE template switching, a step that added a universal primer site and unique molecular identifiers. cDNA synthesis was primed from both the TCR alpha and TCR beta constant segments. Library amplification involved two PCR steps, and the second step added sample barcodes and sequencing adapters. Sequencing of libraries was performed on Illumina HiSeq 2500 (2x100 bp) or NovaSeq (2x150 bp). In the authors' own workflow: MIGEC handled demultiplexing of reads and collapsing into UMI consensus sequences, while MiXCR performed V(D)J alignment. Using edgeR on replicate PBMC samples, clonotypes were called vaccine-responding if FDR was below 0.01 and the log2 fold change was above 5 up to day 15. CD4 or CD8 identity was assigned to each bulk clonotype according to whether the clonotype was present at higher abundance in the sequenced CD4 repertoire or the sequenced CD8 repertoire. Using fastp trimming at Q25 and MiXCR clonotype assembly, TCRdb reanalyzed the public sequencing data and kept in-frame beta chains. For every CDR3 protein sequence, its rows merge into one entry that carries the most common genes and DNA. The V and J calls come from TCRdb's annotation, not from the publication. Across this sample there are 500,000 to 650,000 distinct CDR3 sequences, with less than 20% seen only once. 15% to 20% of the sample rests with the top ten.

Points the paper makes about the study in general: A small share of clonotypes was detected in both CD4 and CD8 compartments, with the overlap likely arising from convergent recombination. The secondary T-cell response was found to be weaker but faster than the primary response, with a peak reached on day 5 rather than on day 15. After the booster, most clones that had expanded after primary vaccination were detected again (about 97% of CD4 and about 88% of CD8), suggesting broad maintenance of memory. Because the study included only a couple of donors, the extent to which the findings can be generalized is limited. Computational filtering was required because FACS-sorted repertoires could contain abundant contaminating clonotypes from the bulk population.

The sequence derives from a man aged 18 to 35 who received the YFV17D yellow fever vaccine. Source: PBMCs, taken around 5 days after the first yellow fever vaccination.

Here the CDR3 is given as CASSPNTGVPYTF. The sequenced DNA is TGTGCCAGCAGTCCTAACACAGGGGTTCCCTACACCTTC. The chain was built from TRBV28 and TRBJ1-2; 7 middle bases align to TRBD1. Trimming accounts for 5 bases at V and 10 bases at J, while the number of junction bases matched to no gene is 10. From the germline V gene, CDR1 is MDHEN and CDR2 is SYDVKM. From the cysteine up to the phenylalanine, the CDR3 has a length of 13 residues. Only the CDR3 DNA is retained, 39 bases long and in frame from the first base.